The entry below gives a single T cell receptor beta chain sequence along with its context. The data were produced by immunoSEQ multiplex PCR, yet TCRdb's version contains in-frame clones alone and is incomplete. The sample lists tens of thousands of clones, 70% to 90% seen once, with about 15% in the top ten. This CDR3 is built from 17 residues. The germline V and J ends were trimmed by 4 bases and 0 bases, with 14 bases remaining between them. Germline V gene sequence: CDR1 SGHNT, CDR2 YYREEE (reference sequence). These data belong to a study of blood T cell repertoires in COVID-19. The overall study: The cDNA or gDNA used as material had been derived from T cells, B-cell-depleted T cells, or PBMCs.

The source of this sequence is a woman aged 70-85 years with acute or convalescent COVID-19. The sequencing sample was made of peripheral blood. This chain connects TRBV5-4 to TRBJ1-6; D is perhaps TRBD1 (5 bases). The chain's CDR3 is CASSLDSRSSYNSPLHF. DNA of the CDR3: TGTGCCAGCAGCCTTGACAGTCGTAGCTCCTATAATTCACCCCTCCACTTT.